The T cell receptor (beta chain) described here comes from a study of beta chain features in type 1 diabetes. Overall study findings and caveats: Possibly, sequencing cDNA over-represented cells that had high TCR expression levels.

Sequencing targeted expressed TCRB transcripts, as all isolated RNA had been reverse transcribed. Assay: immunoSEQ multiplex PCR; the TCRdb copy retains only in-frame clones and omits some. Altogether 150,000 to 190,000 clones are present, under 9.5% being singletons, with the ten largest covering 0.65%. Germline V gene lookup returns CDR1 MDHEN and CDR2 SYDVKM. The CDR3 spans 19 residues. V was clipped by 1 base and J by 0 bases; unmatched bases: 8. About this clone itself: Its matching antigen is unknown.

Using CD45RO/CCR7/CD25/CD127/CD95/CD27, CD4+ naive, central memory, regulatory and stem cell-like memory cells were sorted. The chain combines TRBV28 with TRBJ2-4; 11 bases align to TRBD2. The receptor was derived from a young man in good health. The sequenced sample consisted of central memory CD4+ T cells from blood. The CDR3 nucleotides are TGTGCCAGCAGTTTATTGGGGCTAGCGGGGGGCGGAGCCAAAAACATTCAGTACTTC. Its protein is CASSLLGLAGGGAKNIQYF.